The T cell receptor (beta chain) under discussion was sequenced for a study of beta chain features in type 1 diabetes (dated by TCRdb to the late 2010s). Concerning the study at large: Patients and healthy donors did not differ in mean age, gender distribution, total cell number or subset yield. In the study, TCRB repertoires of sorted circulating CD4+ T cell subsets from recently diagnosed type 1 diabetes patients were compared with those of matched healthy donors. Naive and central memory subsets were obtained from all 30 or so donors, but regulatory and stem cell-like memory subsets were isolated from only 8 patients and roughly 8 healthy donors. A total of roughly 100 million sorted cells were examined across all samples, and RNA yield correlated strongly with the number of cells per subset. Results and caveats for the whole study, not just this receptor: At VDJ recombination sites, type 1 diabetes patients had fewer insertions and more deleted nucleotides, which implies abnormalities in thymic rearrangement. Shorter templates might have been favored by PCR, but patient and control samples were amplified and corrected together, so both groups would have been affected equally by any skew. The naive, central memory and regulatory TCRB repertoires appeared to resemble one another more closely among patients than among healthy donors. A moderate but significant shortening of TCRB CDR3 length was observed in type 1 diabetes patients in all four CD4+ subsets. Because small numbers of individuals were included in the HLA sub-analyses, any influence of HLA type on TCRB rearrangement was left unresolved. Because cDNA was sequenced instead of genomic DNA, highly expressing activated cells could be over-represented, though the groups showed no difference in activation or CD3 levels.

The entire amount of isolated RNA was reverse transcribed using the High Capacity cDNA Reverse Transcription Kit, so the sequenced TCRB transcripts were expressed ones. Deep immunoSEQ sequencing was applied to naive, central memory and regulatory T cell samples, giving an average of about 3.4 million total reads per sample. Sorted cells were lysed in RLT buffer and RNA was extracted with DNase-treated RNeasy Micro or Mini kits, depending on cell number. Each cell subset was processed separately to prevent cross-contamination, with patient and healthy donor samples processed together. TCRB sequences were amplified from cDNA with the immunoSEQ multiplex PCR, producing 87-bp fragments spanning the CDR3 region. Amplicons were sequenced on the Illumina HiSeq platform. For the original study's pipeline: Synthetic template baselines were used to correct PCR bias computationally, reads within Hamming distance 2 were collapsed together, and singletons that could not be merged were discarded. By aligning reads against IMGT, V, D and J genes, CDR3 length, and insertions or deletions at six rearrangement sites were assigned. Within each subset, clonotype counts were normalized to sorted cell number, and only after that were true diversity and Gini coefficients computed with the tcR R package. Repertoire sharing was quantified using the overlap coefficient calculated on TCRB nucleotide sequences. As a proxy for the pre-selection repertoire, out-of-frame TCRB sequences from naive cells were analyzed. Imported from immuneACCESS, the table was reduced by TCRdb to in-frame sequences with V and J called. These copies leave out some clones; in studies compared against another copy, an unresolved V gene accounts for under half, and the cause of the remainder is not known. The V and J calls and clone size were taken over from that table, and D and trimming were inferred from the DNA. The sample contains under 300,000 clones, around 16% of them found a single time. The top ten clonotypes cover about 0.078% of the sample.

A single peripheral blood draw of around 120 mL on average was collected from each donor into heparinised tubes. A BD FACSAria II was used to sort naive, central memory, regulatory and stem cell-like memory CD4+ T cells with a panel that included CD45RO, CCR7, CD25, CD127, CD95 and CD27. A purity above 98% was achieved for all sorted populations. PBMCs were separated immediately by Lymphoprep density gradient centrifugation and were stained directly, without being cultured. So that batch effects would be minimized, each experiment stained and sorted samples in pairs, pairing one healthy donor with one patient. This clone was observed a handful of times. This receptor's antigen is unknown. It has no much larger one-base neighbor in the sample; base qualities were not kept. The CDR3 runs 14 residues from the cysteine to the phenylalanine. Only the CDR3 region is kept as DNA, spanning 42 bases read in frame from base 1. V is cut by 4 bases and J by 4 bases, and the space between the germline ends is 16 bases. CDR1 SQVTM and CDR2 ANQGSEA are derived from the germline V gene.

What was sequenced was naive CD4+ T cells from blood. The label giving this sample's cell subset or site can be read as: true naive CD4+ T cells. The sequence derives from a man younger than 45 with type 1 diabetes. The receptor chain draws on TRBV29-1 and TRBJ1-2, with TRBD1 tentatively as D gene (6 bases match). The CDR3 reads CSVGTVHSGYGYTF. The base sequence is TGCAGCGTTGGGACAGTTCATTCAGGCTATGGCTACACCTTC.